The T cell receptor beta chain described here comes from a study of blood T cell repertoires in COVID-19. On the study more broadly: T cells, B-cell-depleted T cells, or PBMCs provided the cDNA or gDNA that served as material.

Profiled with immunoSEQ multiplex PCR; TCRdb holds only in-frame clones, not every one. This table has 150,000 or so clones, about nine tenths appearing once. Participants spanned ages roughly 18 to 90 years and resided in over 20 US areas. Which cohort a participant joined came from the clinical history participants gave. Donors in Cohort 3 who had recovered were those with two negative PCRs, healthcare professional clearance, or resolution of their symptoms. This CDR3 spans 16 amino acids. Germline CDR1 KGHDR, CDR2 SFDVKD. The V segment lost 1 base and the J segment 7 bases; nucleotides outside the gene matches: 9.

The genes are TRBV24-1 and TRBJ2-3, with TRBD2 matching 8 bases. Sequencing was performed on PBMCs or T cells enriched from blood (not recorded which). The TCR sequence derives from a man aged 50-59 years who had recovered from COVID-19. The CDR3 nucleotides read TGTGCCACCAGTGATTTTCAAGCGGGAGTAGGGTATACGCAGTATTTT. Amino acid sequence: CATSDFQAGVGYTQYF.